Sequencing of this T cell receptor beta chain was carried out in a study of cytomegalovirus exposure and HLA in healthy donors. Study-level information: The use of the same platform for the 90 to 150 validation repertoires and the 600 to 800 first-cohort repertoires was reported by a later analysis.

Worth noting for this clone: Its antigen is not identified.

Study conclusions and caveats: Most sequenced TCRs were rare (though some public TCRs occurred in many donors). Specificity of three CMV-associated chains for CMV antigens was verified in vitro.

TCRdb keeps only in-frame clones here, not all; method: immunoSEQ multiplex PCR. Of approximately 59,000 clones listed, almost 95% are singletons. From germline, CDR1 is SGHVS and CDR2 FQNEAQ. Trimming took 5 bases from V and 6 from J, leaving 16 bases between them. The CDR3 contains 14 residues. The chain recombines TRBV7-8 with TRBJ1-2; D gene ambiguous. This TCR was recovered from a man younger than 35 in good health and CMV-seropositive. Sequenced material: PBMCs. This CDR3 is CASSHPLALDGYTF. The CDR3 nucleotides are TGTGCCAGCAGCCACCCCCTTGCCTTAGATGGCTACACCTTC.